The 13 T cell receptor beta chains below were found in one sample sequenced in a study of T cells in Graves' hyperthyroidism and ophthalmopathy. Amplified regions were TCR beta CDR3 sequences from RNA transcripts. Initially, a first-round RT-PCR of the TCR CDR3 employed the HTBI primer set. TCRdb fed the multiplex PCR reads into MiXCR, producing one record per CDR3 protein. Of about 560,000 distinct CDR3 sequences detected, roughly a sixth appear once; the ten largest clones hold 15% to 20%. What was sequenced was blood. The receptors originated from a woman between 18 and 30 years old with Graves' hyperthyroidism.

The chain links TRBV4-1 to TRBJ2-5; weak D call: TRBD1 (5 bases). The CDR3 is 14 amino acids. V was pared by 4 bases and J by 2 bases, with 11 bases between. CDR1 is MGHRA and CDR2 is YSYEKL in the germline V gene. The CDR3 protein is CASSPWAGQETQYF. The CDR3 DNA is TGCGCCAGCAGCCCCTGGGCAGGGCAAGAGACCCAGTACTTC.

The genes are TRBV9 and TRBJ2-1, with 9 bases that match TRBD1. The CDR3 has 14 amino acids. Germline loops: CDR1 SGDLS, CDR2 YYNGEE. The ends lost 4 bases at V and 5 bases at J; junction bases unmatched: 4. In nucleotides, the CDR3 is TGTGCCAGCAGCACAGGGGGCGTCAACAATGAGCAGTTCTTC. It translates to CASSTGGVNNEQFF.

There are a few counts of this clonotype. Its ends do not fully match the called genes, so a read error is possible. CDR3 residues: CASSTRDRQGTQYF. The CDR3 region has the DNA TGTGCCAGCAGTACTCGGGACAGACAAGGGACCCAGTACTTC. The chain combines TRBV12-3 or TRBV12-4 with TRBJ2-5; TRBD1 matches 7 bases. The CDR3 totals 14 residues.

The chain couples TRBV10-2 to TRBJ1-4, with a possible D match to TRBD1 (5 bases). Germline CDR1 reads WSHSY; CDR2 reads SAAADI. V was cut by 5 bases and J by 8 bases, with 15 bases left in between. This CDR3 is 14 amino acids long. CDR3 region: CASSSWGVKEKLFF. DNA for the CDR3: TGCGCCAGCAGTAGCTGGGGGGTTAAGGAAAAACTGTTTTTT.

The V and J genes are TRBV25-1 and TRBJ1-1; tentatively, D is TRBD1 (6 bases). Germline values: CDR1 MGHDK, CDR2 SYGVNS. V shed 4 bases and J shed 5 bases, with 11 bases lying between them. The CDR3 loop spans 13 amino acids. The DNA of the CDR3 is TGTGCCAGCAGTGCCAGGGGTGGTACTGAAGCTTTCTTT. It encodes CASSARGGTEAFF. The full variable domain, in which reference TRBV25-1 and TRBJ1-1 provide the parts outside the CDR3, is EADIYQTPRYLVIGTGKKITLECSQTMGHDKMYWYQQDPGMELHLIHYSYGVNSTEKGDLSSESTVSRIRTEHFPLTLESARPSHTSQYLCASSARGGTEAFFGQGTRLTVV.

The sample holds many counts of this clonotype. V and J are TRBV3-1 and TRBJ1-1, with D perhaps matching TRBD1 (6 bases). The CDR3 runs 14 residues. Per germline, CDR1 LGHDT and CDR2 YNNKEL (reference sequence). Trimming cost V 2 bases and J 8 bases, with 15 bases left between them. CDR3 region: CASSQTGTSKEAFF. Here the CDR3 DNA reads TGTGCCAGCAGCCAAACCGGGACAAGCAAAGAAGCTTTCTTT.

This clonotype showed up many times. CDR3 bases: TGTGCCAGCAGCTTAGGGACGGGAAGGTGGGAGACCCAGTACTTC. This gives the protein CASSLGTGRWETQYF. The rearrangement uses TRBV7-2 and TRBJ2-5; D perhaps matches TRBD2 (5 bases). V dropped 1 base and J dropped 5 bases, with 14 bases sitting between them. The CDR3 is made up of 15 amino acids. Germline V CDR1 and CDR2: SGHTA, FQGNSA.

V is TRBV6-5 and J is TRBJ2-6; D not resolved. Trimming cost V 0 bases and J 0 bases, with 6 bases left between them. Germline CDR1 MNHEY, CDR2 SVGAGI. The CDR3 runs 16 residues. CDR3 nucleotides: TGTGCCAGCAGTTACTCGATCCCCTCTGGGGCCAACGTCCTGACTTTC. Encoded protein: CASSYSIPSGANVLTF.

This clonotype was picked up many times. The DNA for the CDR3 is TGTGCCAGCAGCTTAGGAGCCCTCTACGAGCAGTACTTC. Its translation: CASSLGALYEQYF. The chain uses TRBV7-2 and TRBJ2-7; no definite D call. The CDR3 totals 13 residues. Germline lookup yields CDR1 SGHTA and CDR2 FQGNSA. V lost 1 base, J lost 3 bases, and 7 bases lay in between.

The V call is TRBV28, the J call TRBJ2-3; TRBD1 agrees at 10 bases. V gave up 5 bases and J gave up 6 bases; unmatched junction bases: 17. CDR1 and CDR2 from the germline V gene are MDHEN and SYDVKM. The length of the CDR3 is 18 residues. The CDR3 sequence is CASSPPDRGARAADTQYF. The CDR3 DNA reads TGTGCCAGCAGTCCACCGGACAGGGGGGCGCGGGCGGCCGATACGCAGTATTTT.

The J gene is TRBJ1-2, the V gene TRBV10-2, with TRBD1 matching 7 bases. CDR1 WSHSY and CDR2 SAAADI come from the germline V gene. The CDR3 loop spans 14 amino acids. With V trimmed by 3 bases and J by 14 bases, 15 bases remained unmatched. The CDR3 here is CASSDWLPGGEVTF. CDR3 nucleotide sequence: TGCGCCAGCAGTGACTGGTTGCCAGGGGGGGAGGTGACCTTC.

At least ten counts were recorded for this clonotype. The chain uses TRBV6-1 and TRBJ2-1; D not resolved. CDR3 length: 11 amino acids. The V and J ends lost 6 bases and 7 bases respectively, with 7 bases between them. The germline gives CDR1 MNHNS, CDR2 SASEGT. The CDR3 spells CASRWGNEQFF. DNA for the CDR3: TGTGCCAGCAGATGGGGAAATGAGCAGTTCTTC.

V gene TRBV9 combines with J gene TRBJ2-3, with 7 bases fitting TRBD1. The germline CDR1 and CDR2 sequences are SGDLS and YYNGEE. The ends lost 0 bases at V and 5 bases at J; junction bases unmatched: 6. This CDR3 contains 15 residues. The CDR3 region is CASSVAPRGRDTQYF. The CDR3 region has the DNA TGTGCCAGCAGCGTAGCTCCCAGGGGGAGAGATACGCAGTATTTT.